One and the same sample provided the 12 T cell receptor beta chains below, sequenced in a study of cytomegalovirus exposure and HLA in healthy donors. The study ran its PCR with 60 Vbeta and 13 Jbeta primers. TCRdb's copy holds only in-frame clones and misses some; the assay was immunoSEQ multiplex PCR. Here the sample spans 150,000 or so clones, around 80% being singletons. The sequencing sample was made of PBMCs. These receptors originate from a male donor in good health and CMV-seropositive.

The rearrangement links TRBV5-1 to TRBJ2-7; 11 positions agree with TRBD2. J was trimmed by 4 bases and V by 4 bases; bases with no gene match: 7. This CDR3 comprises 15 residues. From germline, CDR1 is SGHRS and CDR2 YFSETQ. The DNA of the CDR3 is TGCGCCAGCAGCGAGGGACTAGCGGTAGGATACGAGCAGTACTTC. This gives the protein CASSEGLAVGYEQYF. The full variable domain, rest sourced from reference TRBV5-1 and TRBJ2-7, is KAGVTQTPRYLIKTRGQQVTLSCSPISGHRSVSWYQQTPGQGLQFLFEYFSETQRNKGNFPGRFSGRQFSNSRSEMNVSTLELGDSALYLCASSEGLAVGYEQYFGPGTRLTVT.

Concerning this clone itself: The germline gene is not matched at one end of the junction; a read error may be the cause. The chain carries TRBV7-9 and TRBJ1-5; 9 bases fit TRBD1. The CDR3 has 16 amino acids. The germline gives CDR1 SEHNR, CDR2 FQNEAQ (reference sequence). CDR3 protein: CSSSGTGTGNSQPQHF. In DNA, the CDR3 is TGTTCCAGCAGCGGCACCGGGACAGGGAACAGCCAGCCCCAGCATTTT.

The chain joins TRBV4-1 to TRBJ2-7, with TRBD1 matching 11 bases. Germline V gene data show CDR1 as MGHRA and CDR2 as YSYEKL. The V and J ends lost 4 bases and 3 bases, in that order; junction bases with no gene match: 8. CDR3 length equals 16 residues. The CDR3 sequence is CASSRRTGTGGYEQYF. In nucleotides, the CDR3 is TGCGCCAGCAGCCGAAGAACCGGGACAGGGGGCTACGAGCAGTACTTC.

This rearrangement joins TRBV25-1 to TRBJ1-1; no firm D call. V lost 0 bases and J 1 base, leaving 6 bases between the germline ends. This CDR3 is built from 14 residues. Per the germline V gene, CDR1 is MGHDK and CDR2 is SYGVNS. The CDR3 DNA follows: TGTGCCAGCAGTGAATATCAGAAGAACACTGAAGCTTTCTTT. This encodes CASSEYQKNTEAFF.

The chain employs TRBV27 and TRBJ1-4, with D tentatively TRBD1 (5 bases). V lost 2 bases to trimming and J lost 10 bases, with 11 bases between them. This CDR3 is 13 amino acids long. The germline gives CDR1 MNHEY, CDR2 SMNVEV (reference sequence). The chain's CDR3 is CASSLEMGGKLFF. CDR3 DNA: TGTGCCAGCAGTTTAGAAATGGGGGGAAAACTGTTTTTT.

The chain recombines TRBV11-3 with TRBJ2-1; TRBD2 agrees at 8 bases. Germline V gene lookup returns CDR1 SGHNT and CDR2 YENEEA. The CDR3 consists of 18 residues. V gave up 0 bases and J gave up 7 bases; unmatched junction bases: 14. Here the CDR3 DNA reads TGTGCCAGCAGCTTAGAACAAGGGGGGACTAGTAAGCCAAATGAGCAGTTCTTC. It codes for CASSLEQGGTSKPNEQFF.

This clone was observed once. The chain carries TRBV30 and TRBJ2-1; D is perhaps TRBD2 (5 bases). Germline CDR1 GTSNPN, CDR2 SVGIG (reference sequence). The CDR3 has 11 residues. The ends were cut back, 5 bases at V and 9 bases at J, with 11 bases in the middle. CDR3 loop: CAWDESGEQFF. The CDR3 region has the DNA TGTGCCTGGGATGAGAGCGGTGAGCAGTTCTTC.

The chain couples TRBV15 to TRBJ2-7, with 9 bases lining up with TRBD1. Germline loops: CDR1 LNHNV, CDR2 YYDKDF (reference sequence). CDR3 length: 14 residues. The V gene end was trimmed by 4 bases and the J gene end by 7 bases; junction bases not matched to a gene: 8. Here the CDR3 DNA reads TGTGCCACCAGCAATACAGGGGGCTTCAGGGAGCAGTACTTC. Protein sequence: CATSNTGGFREQYF.

The V and J genes are TRBV12-5 and TRBJ2-2, with a tentative D call TRBD1 (6 bases). This CDR3 has 15 amino acids. The V end lost 5 bases, the J end lost 6 bases, and 16 bases lay between the germline ends. The germline V gene encodes CDR1 LGHNT and CDR2 FRNRAP. The CDR3 DNA sequence: TGTGCTAGTGGTGAGCCAGGGGCTAATGCCGGGGAGCTGTTTTTT. Translating it yields CASGEPGANAGELFF.

CDR3 coding DNA: TGTGCCACTGGGACACTCGCCTACGAGCAGTACTTC. This translates into CATGTLAYEQYF. The chain is built from TRBV6-5 and TRBJ2-7, with D maybe TRBD1 (6 bases). The CDR3 has 12 residues. Germline V gene lookup returns CDR1 MNHEY and CDR2 SVGAGI. V dropped 10 bases and J dropped 2 bases, with 12 bases sitting between them.

This clone has only one observation. The rearrangement links TRBV19 to TRBJ2-7, with TRBD2 matching over 11 bases. The ends lost 6 bases at V and 0 bases at J; junction bases unmatched: 1. Germline V gene lookup returns CDR1 LNHDA and CDR2 SQIVND (reference sequence). This CDR3 comprises 14 residues. The CDR3 DNA sequence: TGTGCCAGTAGGACTAGCGGGGTCTCCTACGAGCAGTACTTC. This encodes CASRTSGVSYEQYF. Full variable domain (rest looked up from reference TRBV19 and TRBJ2-7): DGGITQSPKYLFRKEGQNVTLSCEQNLNHDAMYWYRQDPGQGLRLIYYSQIVNDFQKGDIAEGYSVSREKKESFPLTVTSAQKNPTAFYLCASRTSGVSYEQYFGPGTRLTVT.

This clone was observed a handful of times. The CDR3 loop reads CASSIRQFYGYTF. DNA of the CDR3: TGTGCCAGTAGTATTCGTCAGTTTTATGGCTACACCTTC. The V and J genes are TRBV19 and TRBJ1-2; D is undetermined. V lost 3 bases and J lost 5, with 10 bases in between. This CDR3 comprises 13 residues. The germline V gene encodes CDR1 LNHDA and CDR2 SQIVND (reference sequence). Drawing the rest from reference TRBV19 and TRBJ1-2, the complete variable domain is DGGITQSPKYLFRKEGQNVTLSCEQNLNHDAMYWYRQDPGQGLRLIYYSQIVNDFQKGDIAEGYSVSREKKESFPLTVTSAQKNPTAFYLCASSIRQFYGYTFGSGTRLTVV.